The present TCR beta chain was sequenced within a study of cytomegalovirus exposure and HLA in healthy donors (TCRdb year 2017). About the study as a whole: According to an earlier analysis of 550 to 750 of the donors, 150 million to 200 million T cells yielded some 110 million unique TCR beta sequences and about 300 Gb of sequence data. Of the 398 genotyped donors, 65% to 90% fell in the genetic ancestry cluster associated with self-reported Caucasian donors. Along with the approximately 700-subject first cohort, a separate validation cohort of over a hundred different subjects was used. About 280 gigabases of sequencing data and 75 million to 85 million unique TCR sequences made up an early release that covered several hundred HLA-typed donors. In a later analysis, previously published TCR beta repertoires from 666 donors were re-analyzed and high-resolution HLA genotyping was added so that TCR occurrence patterns could be studied. To predict cytomegalovirus infection status, the study combined high-throughput TCR immunosequencing, statistical association of individual TCRs with disease status, and machine learning. Donor age, sex, ethnicity and CMV serostatus were collected together with the repertoire data. Among roughly 370 genotyped donors of the cohort, an average of 235,054 unique TCR beta nucleotide sequences were sequenced per donor, 15% to 20% of them non-productive. Rather than drawing on any new phenotypic data, the later analysis identified candidate immune exposures from TCR beta sequences and the way those sequences occurred across donors. Roughly 5 DR-DQ haplotypes were handled as single units for association and clustering, since linkage in the cohort was strong. Genome-wide SNP genotypes for about three fifths of the 666 donors were used in a later genetic analysis, which treated that subset as a discovery cohort. Using immunosequencing, the study profiled T cell repertoires from around 670 subjects and related those repertoires to cytomegalovirus serostatus. To decide whether each TCR beta V gene segment behaved as functional or pseudogenic, an earlier analysis of some 600 of the donors relied on high-throughput TCR beta sequencing. Class I and class II HLA loci were covered by the typing at four-digit resolution. Every discovery cohort repertoire had been produced on one sequencing platform. The aim of the study was to test whether cataloging public T cell receptors could identify signatures of past pathogen exposure. The number of typed donors differed by locus: 629-630 for A, B, C, DRB1 and DQB1; 522 for DQA1; about 600 for DPA1; and some 450 for DPB1. Broad study findings and their caveats: Because counts were too low, roughly 17 rarely observed V segments, including chromosome 9 orphons, were left out of the earlier analysis of 587 of the donors. The sequencing pipeline was judged likely to have produced a cluster of highly shared sequence variants as a technical artifact. Some IMGT-functional V segments, including TRBV6-2 and TRBV6-3, could not be distinguished by the 87-base-pair reads and were therefore excluded. The classifier was reported to diagnose cytomegalovirus status with high specificity and sensitivity in both the original cohort and the validation cohort. Because HLA typing was unavailable for some donors at each locus, only the typed subset was used in association tests. When HLA alleles, especially DR and DQ, strongly co-occurred, TCR associations were difficult to assign to individual alleles. In the study, about 150 TCR beta chains were listed as associated with cytomegalovirus. The authors suggested that the approach could potentially be generalized to other disease states and immunological phenotypes. Most TCR sequences were seen in very few donors, while some public TCRs were found in many individuals. A later analysis associated 17,000 or so TCR beta sequences with specific HLA alleles at a false discovery rate of 0.05. A later genetic analysis reported fewer N-insertions in productive TCRs among donors in an Asian-associated ancestry cluster than the roughly 620-donor mean. A later analysis found that most CMV-associated TCR beta chains appeared HLA-restricted, with HLA associations seemingly driven largely by CMV exposure. Correlated functional status among segregating V segments might be attributable to linkage disequilibrium, but an unknown experimental factor could not be ruled out. An association between a missense DCLRE1C variant and V-gene and J-gene trimming of TCR beta chains was found in a later genetic analysis and replicated in an independent cohort. In an earlier analysis of fewer than 750 of the donors, most TCR beta V segments were observed in productive rearrangements about 87% or about 30% of the time, broadly matching IMGT annotations. According to a later analysis, parvovirus B19, influenza, CMV and Epstein-Barr virus appeared linked to several top co-occurrence clusters. Sequencing depth was assumed to be roughly uniform across donors in the presence/absence analyses, though that assumption may not hold. This cohort had only TCR beta chains sequenced, and the lack of alpha or paired-chain data limited which features could be detected. Three of the identified cytomegalovirus-associated TCR beta chains were confirmed in vitro to be specific for cytomegalovirus antigens. In a later analysis, HLA-associated TCR beta chains showed more clonal expansion and lower generation probabilities than non-associated chains that were equally common. The only immune exposure information available for the cohort was CMV serostatus. A further reported finding was that TCR beta sequences accurately predicted the HLA-A and HLA-B alleles for most subjects in the first cohort. In a later analysis, the rate of TCR association differed among HLA loci, with DRB1 alleles having the most associated TCRs and HLA-C alleles having the fewest.

The library was prepared using the immunoSEQ multiplex PCR assay. The multiplex PCR relied on a mix of 60 forward primers for TCR Vbeta segments and 13 reverse primers for TCR Jbeta segments. Amplification of the CDR3 region of rearranged TCR beta genes was performed with a multiplex PCR assay on genomic DNA. Amplified TCR beta libraries were sequenced as 87-base-pair reads on the Illumina HiSeq System. The original pipeline was this. Across the 666 repertoires, a later analysis counted 80 million or so unique TCR beta chains, roughly 11 million of which were shared by at least two donors. A nearest-neighbor algorithm error-corrected the raw reads and collapsed the reads into unique sequences, merging closely related sequences to remove PCR and sequencing errors. Alignment of CDR3 sequences to IMGT reference sequences was used to assign V, D and J gene segments. For a sequence to be retained, a match of at least six nucleotides to both a V gene segment and a J gene segment was required. A rearrangement counted as productive if the CDR3 had no stop codons and remained in frame with V and J, and every other rearrangement counted as non-productive. CDR3 was defined by IMGT convention, running from the second conserved V-encoded cysteine to the conserved J-encoded phenylalanine. In an earlier analysis of more than 550 of the donors, sequences lacking an unambiguous match to a single V gene segment were excluded. An earlier analysis of 450 to 650 of the donors called V segments functional above 56.7% productive rearrangements and segregating when the between-donor standard deviation exceeded 5%. To diagnose cytomegalovirus status from the catalog of TCR beta chain sequences, a statistical classification framework was built. In a later analysis, TCR nucleotide sequences were compared against IMGT/GENE-DB human TR gene sequences so that V and J genes could be assigned. A later analysis assigned CDR3 sequences and most-parsimonious VDJ recombination scenarios with the TCRdist pipeline. A later analysis defined each TCR beta chain by its CDR3 amino acid sequence plus V-gene family, and excluded reads lacking a unique V-gene family. A later analysis removed 592 highly shared, low-generation-probability nucleotide sequences to deal with suspected cross-contamination and a sequencing artifact. In a later analysis, a clonal expansion index was calculated for each public chain from normalized within-repertoire ranks of inferred template counts. In a later analysis, generation probabilities were computed using a VDJ recombination model fitted to out-of-frame rearrangements, and the results were checked against IGoR. In a later analysis, TCR-TCR, TCR-HLA and TCR-CMV co-occurrence was scored with hypergeometric tests, and a repertoire-size bias correction was applied to TCR pairs. False discovery rates were estimated in a later analysis by permuting HLA or CMV assignments 20 times. A later analysis grouped co-occurring TCRs with DBSCAN, adding TCRdist sequence similarity when clustering within HLA-allele-positive subsets. For co-occurrence clustering, repertoires with fewer than 30,000 or more than 120,000 public chains were excluded, along with roughly 5 repertoires with anomalous nucleotide sharing. TCRdb holds this immuneACCESS table with in-frame rearrangements only. Some clones are missing; in checked studies, unresolved V genes explain under half, and the rest has no known cause. V, J and clone size are those of that table, while D and trimming were read from the DNA. Recorded for this sample are tens of thousands of clones; approximately 81% of them occurred a single time. The ten largest clones represent around 6.4% of the sample.

From its cysteine to its phenylalanine, the CDR3 spans 13 amino acids. Just CDR3 DNA is preserved here, 39 bases in frame from base 1. The germline V gene provides CDR1 KGHSH and CDR2 LQKENI. The trim is 3 bases for V and 4 bases for J, with a gap of 7 bases between the germline ends. The cohort comprised fewer than 700 healthy bone marrow donors. All cohort members were sampled while nominally healthy, although unrecorded immune exposures were likely present. The donor was CMV seropositive and was included in the group of 270 or so seropositive cohort members. Each donor provided a peripheral blood sample, and peripheral blood mononuclear cells were used for TCR beta sequencing. Genomic DNA was extracted from the blood cell samples with the Qiagen DNeasy Blood Extraction Kit. This clone showed up just once. The target of this receptor is not known. Base qualities are not at hand, and no much larger clone is one base apart.

The sample was PBMCs. The sequence came from a woman aged 50 to 60 in good health and CMV-seropositive. The rearranged segments are TRBV18 and TRBJ2-1; TRBD1 is a weak D gene call, 6 bases matching. The sequenced DNA is TGTGCCAGCTCACCCGGACAGTACAATGAGCAGTTCTTC. It specifies CASSPGQYNEQFF.